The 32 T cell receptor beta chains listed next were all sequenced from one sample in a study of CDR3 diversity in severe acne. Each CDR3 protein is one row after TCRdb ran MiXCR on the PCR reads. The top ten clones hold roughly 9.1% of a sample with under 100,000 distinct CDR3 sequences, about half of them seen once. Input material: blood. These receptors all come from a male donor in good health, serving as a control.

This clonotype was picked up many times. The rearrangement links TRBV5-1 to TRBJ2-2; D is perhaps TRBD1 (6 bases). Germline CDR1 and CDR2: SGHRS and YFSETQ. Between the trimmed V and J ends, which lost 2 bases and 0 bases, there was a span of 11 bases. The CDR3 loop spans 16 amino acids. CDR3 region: CASSFNRAANTGELFF. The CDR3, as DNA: TGCGCCAGCAGCTTTAACAGGGCCGCGAACACCGGGGAGCTGTTTTTT.

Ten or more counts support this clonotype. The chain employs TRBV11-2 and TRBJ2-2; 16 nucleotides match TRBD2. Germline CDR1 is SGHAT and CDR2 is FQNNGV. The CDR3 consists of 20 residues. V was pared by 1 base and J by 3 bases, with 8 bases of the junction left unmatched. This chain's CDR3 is CASSLVWGLAGGRDTGELFF. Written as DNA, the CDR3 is TGTGCCAGCAGCTTAGTATGGGGACTAGCGGGAGGGCGGGACACCGGGGAGCTGTTTTTT.

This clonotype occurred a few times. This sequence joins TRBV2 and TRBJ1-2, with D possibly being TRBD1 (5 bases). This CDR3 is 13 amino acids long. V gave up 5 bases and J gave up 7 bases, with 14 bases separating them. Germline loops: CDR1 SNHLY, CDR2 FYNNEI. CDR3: CASSSDGGGGYTF. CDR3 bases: TGTGCCAGCAGTTCGGACGGGGGTGGTGGCTACACCTTC.

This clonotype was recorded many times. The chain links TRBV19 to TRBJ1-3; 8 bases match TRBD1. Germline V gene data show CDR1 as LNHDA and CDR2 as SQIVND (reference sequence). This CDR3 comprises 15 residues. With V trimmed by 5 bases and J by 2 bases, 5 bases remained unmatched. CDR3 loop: CASSPGQGAGNTIYF. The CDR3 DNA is TGTGCCAGTAGTCCCGGACAGGGAGCTGGAAACACCATATATTTT.

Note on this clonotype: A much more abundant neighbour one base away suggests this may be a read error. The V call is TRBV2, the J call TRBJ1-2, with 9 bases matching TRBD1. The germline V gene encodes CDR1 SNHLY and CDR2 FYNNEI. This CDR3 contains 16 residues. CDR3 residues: CAGSLVGTGSGYGYTF. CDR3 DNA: TGTGCCGGCAGCTTAGTCGGGACAGGGTCCGGCTATGGCTACACCTTC.

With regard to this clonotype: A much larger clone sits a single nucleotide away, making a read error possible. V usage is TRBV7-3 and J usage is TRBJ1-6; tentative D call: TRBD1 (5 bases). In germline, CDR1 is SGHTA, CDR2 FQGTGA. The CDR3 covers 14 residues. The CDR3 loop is CASSAGDYNPPLHF. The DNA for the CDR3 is TGTGCCAGCAGCGCGGGGGACTATAATCCACCCCTCCACTTT. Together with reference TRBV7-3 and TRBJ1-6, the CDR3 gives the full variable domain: GAGVSQTPSNKVTEKGKYVELRCDPISGHTALYWYRQSLGQGPEFLIYFQGTGAADDSGLPNDRFFAVRPEGSVSTLKIQRTERGDSAVYLCASSAGDYNPPLHFGNGTRLTVT.

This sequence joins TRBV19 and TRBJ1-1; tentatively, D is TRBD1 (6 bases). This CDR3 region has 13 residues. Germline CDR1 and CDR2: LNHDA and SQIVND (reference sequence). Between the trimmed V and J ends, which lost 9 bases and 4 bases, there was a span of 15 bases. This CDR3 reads CASGTTGSTEAFF. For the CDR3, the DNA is TGTGCCAGCGGAACAACAGGGTCCACTGAAGCTTTCTTT. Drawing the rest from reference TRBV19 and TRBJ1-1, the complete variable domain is DGGITQSPKYLFRKEGQNVTLSCEQNLNHDAMYWYRQDPGQGLRLIYYSQIVNDFQKGDIAEGYSVSREKKESFPLTVTSAQKNPTAFYLCASGTTGSTEAFFGQGTRLTVV.

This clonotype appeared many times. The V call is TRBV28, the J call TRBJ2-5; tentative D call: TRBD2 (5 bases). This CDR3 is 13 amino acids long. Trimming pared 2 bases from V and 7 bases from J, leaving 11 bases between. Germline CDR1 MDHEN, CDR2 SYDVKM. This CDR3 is CASSLRTPGTQYF. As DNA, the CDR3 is TGTGCCAGCAGTTTAAGGACTCCGGGGACCCAGTACTTC.

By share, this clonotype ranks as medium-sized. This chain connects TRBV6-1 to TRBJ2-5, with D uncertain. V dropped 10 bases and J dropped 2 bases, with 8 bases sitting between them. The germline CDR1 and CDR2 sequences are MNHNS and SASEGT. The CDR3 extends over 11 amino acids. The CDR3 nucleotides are TGTGCCACCCGGAGACAAGAGACCCAGTACTTC. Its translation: CATRRQETQYF.

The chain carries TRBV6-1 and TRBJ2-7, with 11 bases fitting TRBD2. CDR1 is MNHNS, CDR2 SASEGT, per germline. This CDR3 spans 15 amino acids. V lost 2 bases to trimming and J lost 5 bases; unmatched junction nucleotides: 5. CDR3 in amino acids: CASSERLAGLDEQYF. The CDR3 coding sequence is TGTGCCAGCAGTGAAAGACTAGCGGGACTGGACGAGCAGTACTTC.

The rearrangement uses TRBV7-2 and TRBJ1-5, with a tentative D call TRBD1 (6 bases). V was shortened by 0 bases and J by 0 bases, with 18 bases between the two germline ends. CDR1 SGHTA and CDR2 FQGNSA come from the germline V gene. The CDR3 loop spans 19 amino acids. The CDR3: CASSLAGQGKLYSNQPQHF. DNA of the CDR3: TGTGCCAGCAGCTTAGCGGGGCAGGGGAAACTATATAGCAATCAGCCCCAGCATTTT.

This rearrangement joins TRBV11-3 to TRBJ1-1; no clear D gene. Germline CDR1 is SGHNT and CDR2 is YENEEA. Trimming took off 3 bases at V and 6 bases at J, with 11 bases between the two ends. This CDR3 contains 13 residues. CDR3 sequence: CASSFPTESEAFF. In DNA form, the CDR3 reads TGTGCCAGCAGCTTCCCCACAGAATCTGAAGCTTTCTTT.

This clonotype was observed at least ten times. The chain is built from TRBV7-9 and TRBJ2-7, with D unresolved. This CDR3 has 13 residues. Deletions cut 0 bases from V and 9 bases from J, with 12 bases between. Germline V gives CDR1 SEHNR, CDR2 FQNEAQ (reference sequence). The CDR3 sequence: CASSLASSLGQYF. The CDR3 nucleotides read TGTGCCAGCAGCTTAGCGTCTTCCTTGGGGCAGTACTTC.

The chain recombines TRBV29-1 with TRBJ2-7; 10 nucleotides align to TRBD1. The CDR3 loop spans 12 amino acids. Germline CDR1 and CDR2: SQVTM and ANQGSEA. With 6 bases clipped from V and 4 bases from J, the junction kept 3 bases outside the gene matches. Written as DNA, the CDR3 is TGCAGCGTGCGACAGGGGGCGTACGAGCAGTACTTC. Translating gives CSVRQGAYEQYF.

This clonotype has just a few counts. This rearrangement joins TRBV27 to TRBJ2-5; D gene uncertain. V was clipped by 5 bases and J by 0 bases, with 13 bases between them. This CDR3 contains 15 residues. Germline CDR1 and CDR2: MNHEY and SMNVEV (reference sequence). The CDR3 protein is CASSPRVLYQETQYF. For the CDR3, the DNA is TGTGCCAGCAGTCCCCGGGTCCTGTACCAAGAGACCCAGTACTTC.

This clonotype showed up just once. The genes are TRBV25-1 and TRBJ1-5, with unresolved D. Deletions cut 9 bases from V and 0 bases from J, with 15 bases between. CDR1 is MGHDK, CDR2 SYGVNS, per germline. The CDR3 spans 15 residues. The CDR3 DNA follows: TGTGCCAGTATAGGAGCGTCCCTTAGCAATCAGCCCCAGCATTTT. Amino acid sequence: CASIGASLSNQPQHF.

CDR3 DNA: TGTGCCAGCAGCTTAATGGCGGGGGGCTACACCTTC. Translated: CASSLMAGGYTF. The gene calls are TRBV11-3 and TRBJ1-2; no firm D call. CDR3 size: 12 residues. Trimming left V 2 bases short and J 8 bases short, with 9 bases between. Looked up from germline, CDR1 is SGHNT and CDR2 is YENEEA.

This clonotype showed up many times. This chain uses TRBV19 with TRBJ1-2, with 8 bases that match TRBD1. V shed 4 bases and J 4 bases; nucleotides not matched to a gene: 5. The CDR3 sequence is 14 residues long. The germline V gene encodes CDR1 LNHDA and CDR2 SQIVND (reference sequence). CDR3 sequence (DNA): TGTGCCAGTAGTAGACGACAGGGGACCTATGGCTACACCTTC. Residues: CASSRRQGTYGYTF.

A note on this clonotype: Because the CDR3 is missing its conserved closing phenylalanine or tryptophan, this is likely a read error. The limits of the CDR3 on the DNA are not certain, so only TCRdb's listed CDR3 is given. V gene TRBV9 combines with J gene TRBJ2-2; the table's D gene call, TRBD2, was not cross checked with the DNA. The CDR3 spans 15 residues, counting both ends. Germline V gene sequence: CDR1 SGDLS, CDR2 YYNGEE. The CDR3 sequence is CASSGSGNQHRGAVV.

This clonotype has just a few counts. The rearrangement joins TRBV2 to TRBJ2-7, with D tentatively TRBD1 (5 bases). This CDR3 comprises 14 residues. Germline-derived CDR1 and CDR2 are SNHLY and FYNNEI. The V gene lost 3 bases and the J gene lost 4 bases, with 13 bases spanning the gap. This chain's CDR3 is CASSDGQGRYEQYF. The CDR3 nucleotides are TGTGCCAGCAGTGATGGGCAGGGAAGGTACGAGCAGTACTTC. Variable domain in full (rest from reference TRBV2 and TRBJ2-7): EPEVTQTPSHQVTQMGQEVILRCVPISNHLYFYWYRQILGQKVEFLVSFYNNEISEKSEIFDDQFSVERPDGSNFTLKIRSTKLEDSAMYFCASSDGQGRYEQYFGPGTRLTVT.

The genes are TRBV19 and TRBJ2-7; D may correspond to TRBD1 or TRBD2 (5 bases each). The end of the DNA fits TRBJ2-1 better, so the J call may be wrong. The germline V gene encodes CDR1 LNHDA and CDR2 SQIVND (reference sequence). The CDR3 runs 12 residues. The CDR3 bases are TGTGCCAGTAGTAGAGTTGGGGGTGAGCAGTTCTTC. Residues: CASSRVGGEQFF.

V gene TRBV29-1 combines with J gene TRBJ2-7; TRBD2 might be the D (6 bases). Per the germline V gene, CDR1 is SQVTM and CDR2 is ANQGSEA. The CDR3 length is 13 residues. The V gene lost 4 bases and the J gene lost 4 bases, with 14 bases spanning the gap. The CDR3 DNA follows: TGCAGCGTTGTCATAGGGACTTTATACGAGCAGTACTTC. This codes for CSVVIGTLYEQYF.

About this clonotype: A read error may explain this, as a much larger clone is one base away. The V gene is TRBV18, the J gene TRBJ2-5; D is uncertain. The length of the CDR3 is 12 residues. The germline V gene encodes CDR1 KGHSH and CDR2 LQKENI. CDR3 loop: CASSPRQDTQYF. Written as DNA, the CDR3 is TGTGCCAGCTCACCACGGCAAGACACCCAGTACTTC.

CDR3 region: CASSYSGAGTYEQYF. The CDR3, as DNA: TGTGCCAGCAGTTACTCCGGCGCGGGAACCTACGAGCAGTACTTC. The chain combines TRBV25-1 with TRBJ2-7; possibly TRBD2 for D (6 bases). V gave up 5 bases and J gave up 2 bases, with 16 bases separating them. The CDR3 consists of 15 residues. Per germline, CDR1 MGHDK and CDR2 SYGVNS.

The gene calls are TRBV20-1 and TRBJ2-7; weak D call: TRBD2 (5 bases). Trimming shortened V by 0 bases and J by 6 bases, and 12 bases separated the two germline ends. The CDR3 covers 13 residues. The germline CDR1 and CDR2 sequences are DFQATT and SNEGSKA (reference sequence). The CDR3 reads CSARDPGSGEQYF. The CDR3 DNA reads TGCAGTGCTAGAGATCCGGGGTCCGGCGAGCAGTACTTC.

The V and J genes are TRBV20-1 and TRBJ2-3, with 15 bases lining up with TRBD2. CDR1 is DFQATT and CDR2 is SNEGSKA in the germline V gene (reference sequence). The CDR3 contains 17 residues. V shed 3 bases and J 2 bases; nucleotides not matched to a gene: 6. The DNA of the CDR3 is TGCAGTGCTAGCTTAGGACTAGCGGGGGGGTACACAGATACGCAGTATTTT. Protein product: CSASLGLAGGYTDTQYF.

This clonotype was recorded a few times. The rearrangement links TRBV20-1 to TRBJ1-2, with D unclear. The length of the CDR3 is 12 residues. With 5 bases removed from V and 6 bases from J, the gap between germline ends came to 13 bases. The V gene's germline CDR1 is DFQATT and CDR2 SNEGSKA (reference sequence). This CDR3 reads CSAPKGEDGYTF. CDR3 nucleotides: TGCAGTGCTCCAAAGGGAGAGGATGGCTACACCTTC.

The CDR3 is CASSLYGGLAGGGDTQYF. The CDR3 DNA follows: TGTGCCAGCAGCTTATACGGGGGACTAGCGGGAGGCGGAGATACGCAGTATTTT. The J gene is TRBJ2-3, the V gene TRBV7-2, with 15 bases aligning to TRBD2. Germline V gene data show CDR1 as SGHTA and CDR2 as FQGNSA. The CDR3 spans 18 residues. V was pared by 2 bases and J by 5 bases, with 8 bases of the junction left unmatched.

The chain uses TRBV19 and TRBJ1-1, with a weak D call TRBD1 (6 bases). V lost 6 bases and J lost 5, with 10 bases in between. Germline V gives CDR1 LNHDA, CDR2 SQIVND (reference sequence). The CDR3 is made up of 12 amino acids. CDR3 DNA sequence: TGTGCCAGTAGGGTTGGGACAACTGAAGCTTTCTTT. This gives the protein CASRVGTTEAFF.

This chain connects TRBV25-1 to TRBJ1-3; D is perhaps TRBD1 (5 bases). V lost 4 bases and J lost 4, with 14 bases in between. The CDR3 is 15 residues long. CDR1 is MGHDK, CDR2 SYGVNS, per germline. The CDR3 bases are TGTGCCAGCAGTGGACACGCGGGGCCAGGAAACACCATATATTTT. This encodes CASSGHAGPGNTIYF.

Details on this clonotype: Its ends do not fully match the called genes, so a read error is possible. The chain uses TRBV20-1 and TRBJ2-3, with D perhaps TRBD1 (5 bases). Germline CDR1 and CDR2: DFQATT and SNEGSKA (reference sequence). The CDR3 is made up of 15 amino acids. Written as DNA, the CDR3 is TGCAGTGCTAGAGGGGTTGGGGCTGGCACTGATACGCAGTATTTT. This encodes CSARGVGAGTDTQYF.

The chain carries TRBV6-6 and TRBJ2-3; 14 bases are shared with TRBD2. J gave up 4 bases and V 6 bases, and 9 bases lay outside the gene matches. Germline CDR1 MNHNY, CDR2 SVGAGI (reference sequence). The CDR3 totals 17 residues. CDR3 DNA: TGTGCCAGCAGCCACGGGACTAGCGGGAGTTATCCAGATACGCAGTATTTT. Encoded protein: CASSHGTSGSYPDTQYF.